This T cell receptor beta chain was captured by sequencing in a study of T cell responses to AZD1222 COVID-19 vaccine. Only in-frame clones appear in the TCRdb table, and some are missing; sequencing was by immunoSEQ multiplex PCR. Of 150,000 to 200,000 clones detected, 90% to 95% appear once; the ten largest clones hold approximately 4%. As for this clone: Antigen specificity is unknown.

The CDR3 is 15 amino acids. Per the germline V gene, CDR1 is SGHRS and CDR2 is YFSETQ. The ends lost 4 bases at V and 3 bases at J; junction bases unmatched: 6. Whole-study findings and limits: At study baseline, merely six AZD1222 recipients were seropositive. Dominant CD4 TCR responses targeted spike regions 160-218 and 743-854.

This rearrangement joins TRBV5-1 to TRBJ2-2; 7 bases are a match to TRBD1. The sample consisted of peripheral blood, taken on day 0 of AZD1222 vaccination. This receptor was obtained from an adult in good health. The CDR3 DNA follows: TGCGCCAGCAGCATAGGACAGGAATACACCGGGGAGCTGTTTTTT. It is translated as CASSIGQEYTGELFF.